Listed here are 20 T cell receptor beta chains from one sample, sequenced in a study of regulatory T cells in long-lasting Graves disease (dated by TCRdb to the early 2020s). The time point tag for this specimen amounts to: newly diagnosed GD, antithyroid drugs for less than 3 months. RNA was extracted from PBMCs in TRIzol for both TCR sequencing and RNA sequencing. Receptor libraries were prepared by multiplex PCR. For sequencing, an Illumina HiSeq 4000 was employed. TCR beta libraries were built with iRepertoire HTBI primers and Arm-PCR amplification of CDR3 regions. The public reads were quality trimmed at Q25 with fastp and then assembled into clones with MiXCR by TCRdb, keeping productive beta chains. For every CDR3 protein sequence, its rows merge into one entry that carries the most common genes and DNA. The table for this sample lists over 200,000 distinct CDR3 sequences; around 17% of them were counted only once. The top ten clonotypes cover approximately 20% of the sample.

The material sequenced was peripheral blood mononuclear cells (PBMCs), taken at new diagnosis, from a patient treated with antithyroid drugs. Receptors originate from a female donor with Graves disease.

The table lists this clonotype with many counts. This chain uses TRBV6-1 with TRBJ2-2, with 7 bases identical to TRBD1. The V and J ends lost 11 bases and 0 bases, in that order; junction bases with no gene match: 3. Germline lookup yields CDR1 MNHNS and CDR2 SASEGT. This CDR3 spans 13 amino acids. The CDR3 spells CAGQDPNTGELFF. For the CDR3, the DNA is TGTGCCGGACAGGATCCGAACACCGGGGAGCTGTTTTTT.

This clonotype was seen at least ten times. The V call is TRBV7-9, the J call TRBJ2-2, with TRBD1 identical over 8 bases. The CDR3 extends over 16 amino acids. CDR1 is SEHNR and CDR2 is FQNEAQ in the germline V gene (reference sequence). V was pared by 1 base and J by 4 bases, with 5 bases of the junction left unmatched. CDR3 in amino acids: CASSLGQGYFTGELFF. CDR3 coding DNA: TGTGCCAGCAGCTTAGGACAGGGGTACTTCACCGGGGAGCTGTTTTTT.

The V and J genes are TRBV10-3 and TRBJ1-2; D might be TRBD1 (5 bases). The V and J ends lost 10 bases and 8 bases respectively, with 14 bases between them. The CDR3 has 11 amino acids. CDR1 and CDR2 from the germline V gene are ENHRY and SYGVKD. The CDR3 sequence: CASGGEEGYTF. Written as DNA, the CDR3 is TGTGCCAGCGGGGGGGAAGAAGGCTACACCTTC.

This clonotype occurred many times. The chain combines TRBV2 with TRBJ1-2; no definite D call. This CDR3 is 14 amino acids long. Trimming left V 2 bases short and J 1 base short, with 8 bases between. CDR1 and CDR2 from the germline V gene are SNHLY and FYNNEI. CDR3: CASSENFLNYGYTF. The CDR3 nucleotides read TGTGCCAGCAGTGAAAATTTCCTTAACTATGGCTACACCTTC.

The genes are TRBV4-1 and TRBJ2-3; D ambiguous. The CDR3 spans 13 residues. Germline-derived CDR1 and CDR2 are MGHRA and YSYEKL. Trimming left V 3 bases short and J 1 base short, with 5 bases between. The CDR3 here is CASSQQGTDTQYF. CDR3 in DNA: TGCGCCAGCAGCCAGCAAGGCACAGATACGCAGTATTTT.

This chain connects TRBV2 to TRBJ2-7; TRBD2 aligns across 8 bases. J was trimmed by 6 bases and V by 6 bases; bases with no gene match: 10. There are 14 residues in the CDR3. The germline V gene encodes CDR1 SNHLY and CDR2 FYNNEI. CDR3 nucleotides: TGTGCCAGCAGCGGCGGGAGGCCCTTGGGCGAGCAGTACTTC. It specifies CASSGGRPLGEQYF.

This clonotype showed up many times. This chain connects TRBV7-2 to TRBJ1-1; D is perhaps TRBD1 (6 bases). Trimming took off 1 base at V and 8 bases at J, with 17 bases between the two ends. Germline CDR1 and CDR2: SGHTA and FQGNSA. This CDR3 is 15 amino acids long. CDR3 region: CASSLGGAGGGEAFF. In nucleotides, the CDR3 is TGTGCCAGCAGCTTAGGGGGGGCGGGAGGTGGGGAAGCTTTCTTT.

This clonotype has at least ten counts. The chain joins TRBV11-1 to TRBJ2-7; 7 bases agree with TRBD1. CDR3 size: 13 residues. Germline values: CDR1 SGHAT, CDR2 FQDESV (reference sequence). With V trimmed by 6 bases and J by 0 bases, 2 bases remained unmatched. The DNA for the CDR3 is TGTGCCAGCAGGCAGGGGGTCTCCTACGAGCAGTACTTC. Translated, it gives CASRQGVSYEQYF.

About this clonotype itself: A much larger clone lies one base from this, so it may be a read error. This CDR3 fails to terminate in the conserved phenylalanine or tryptophan, so it likely reflects a read error. This chain links TRBV3-1 with TRBJ2-1; 9 nucleotides match TRBD1. The CDR3 is made up of 15 amino acids. The ends lost 6 bases at V and 3 bases at J; junction bases unmatched: 6. Germline-derived CDR1 and CDR2 are LGHDT and YNNKEL (reference sequence). Written as DNA, the CDR3 is TGTGCCAGCAGGCGCGGGACAGGGTTCTACAATGAGCAGTTCCTC. Translated: CASRRGTGFYNEQFL.

At least ten counts were recorded for this clonotype. The V gene is TRBV11-2, the J gene TRBJ2-1; D may match TRBD1 or TRBD2 (6 bases each). The CDR3 totals 17 residues. From germline, CDR1 is SGHAT and CDR2 FQNNGV. V dropped 3 bases and J dropped 2 bases, with 17 bases sitting between them. The CDR3 spells CASSFVGGTRTYNEQFF. The CDR3 nucleotides read TGTGCCAGCAGCTTTGTAGGGGGGACACGTACCTACAATGAGCAGTTCTTC.

This clonotype was recorded a few times. The chain links TRBV6-1 to TRBJ1-5; D is unresolved. Trimming pared 8 bases from V and 6 bases from J, leaving 2 bases between. The CDR3 is 9 amino acids. The V gene's germline CDR1 is MNHNS and CDR2 SASEGT. CDR3 DNA: TGTGCCAGCGGTCAGCCCCAGCATTTT. As protein: CASGQPQHF.

This clonotype was found a few times. This chain uses TRBV5-4 with TRBJ1-1; no definite D call. The CDR3 loop spans 13 amino acids. V gave up 2 bases and J gave up 2 bases, with 7 bases separating them. CDR1 is SGHNT and CDR2 is YYREEE in the germline V gene (reference sequence). The CDR3 DNA reads as TGTGCCAGCAGCTTTTCCGATAACACTGAAGCTTTCTTT. Amino acids: CASSFSDNTEAFF. Variable domain in full (rest from reference TRBV5-4 and TRBJ1-1): ETGVTQSPTHLIKTRGQQVTLRCSSQSGHNTVSWYQQALGQGPQFIFQYYREEENGRGNFPPRFSGLQFPNYSSELNVNALELDDSALYLCASSFSDNTEAFFGQGTRLTVV.

Many counts were recorded for this clonotype. The chain recombines TRBV18 with TRBJ1-5; D may be TRBD1 (5 bases). V was clipped by 6 bases and J by 6 bases, with 12 bases between them. CDR1 and CDR2 (germline): KGHSH, LQKENI. The CDR3 is made up of 13 amino acids. The CDR3 bases are TGTGCCAGCTCTATACCGGGGGGTCAGCCCCAGCATTTT. Protein: CASSIPGGQPQHF.

This clonotype was observed many times. The CDR3 bases are TGTGCCAGCAGCTCCCCGGGACTCCAAAAACTGTTTTTT. Translated: CASSSPGLQKLFF. This chain uses TRBV3-1 with TRBJ1-4; D may be TRBD1 (5 bases). CDR3 length equals 13 residues. Germline CDR1 is LGHDT and CDR2 is YNNKEL (reference sequence). Trimming took 5 bases from V and 9 from J, leaving 13 bases between them.

This clonotype was counted at least ten times. The CDR3 here is CASSLSGTGNYGYTF. The DNA of the CDR3 is TGTGCCAGCAGTTTATCTGGGACAGGGAACTATGGCTACACCTTC. The chain couples TRBV12-3 or TRBV12-4 to TRBJ1-2; TRBD1 aligns across 9 bases. This CDR3 is built from 15 residues. The V and J ends lost 2 bases and 2 bases, in that order; junction bases with no gene match: 3.

The chain employs TRBV10-3 and TRBJ1-5, with D unresolved. CDR3 size: 12 residues. CDR1 and CDR2 from the germline V gene are ENHRY and SYGVKD. The ends were cut back, 6 bases at V and 0 bases at J, with 3 bases in the middle. The CDR3 protein is CAIRGSNQPQHF. The CDR3, as DNA: TGTGCCATCAGGGGTAGCAATCAGCCCCAGCATTTT.

This clonotype has a count of ten or more. The chain joins TRBV28 to TRBJ2-5; TRBD2 might be the D (5 bases). The CDR3 length is 16 residues. Germline values: CDR1 MDHEN, CDR2 SYDVKM. Trimming stripped 3 bases from V and 5 bases from J, with 19 bases between. The CDR3 nucleotides are TGTGCCAGCAGTTTGGCGAACCCGGGGTGGTGGGAGACCCAGTACTTC. Amino acid sequence: CASSLANPGWWETQYF.

This clonotype has a count of ten or more. This chain joins TRBV9 and TRBJ2-1, with 7 nucleotides matching TRBD1. V lost 3 bases to trimming and J lost 8 bases; unmatched junction nucleotides: 5. The CDR3 consists of 13 residues. The germline CDR1 and CDR2 sequences are SGDLS and YYNGEE. The CDR3 protein is CASSGNQGDEQFF. CDR3 sequence (DNA): TGTGCCAGCAGCGGAAACCAGGGGGATGAGCAGTTCTTC.

This clonotype was detected many times. V is TRBV3-1 and J is TRBJ1-1, with a weak D call TRBD1 (6 bases). Trimming stripped 5 bases from V and 4 bases from J, with 11 bases between. This CDR3 contains 13 residues. The V gene's germline CDR1 is LGHDT and CDR2 YNNKEL (reference sequence). For the CDR3, the DNA is TGTGCCAGCAGCAGGGGGGTCGGCACTGAAGCTTTCTTT. This gives the protein CASSRGVGTEAFF. Filled out from reference TRBV3-1 and TRBJ1-1, the complete variable domain reads DTAVSQTPKYLVTQMGNDKSIKCEQNLGHDTMYWYKQDSKKFLKIMFSYNNKELIINETVPNRFSPKSPDKAHLNLHINSLELGDSAVYFCASSRGVGTEAFFGQGTRLTVV.

There are many counts of this clonotype. This rearrangement joins TRBV25-1 to TRBJ2-7; 11 bases agree with TRBD1. Germline assignment: CDR1 MGHDK and CDR2 SYGVNS. The CDR3 totals 13 residues. V was clipped by 4 bases and J by 6 bases; unmatched bases: 2. In DNA, the CDR3 is TGTGCCAGCAGTGGCGGGACAGGGGGCGAGCAGTACTTC. It is translated as CASSGGTGGEQYF.